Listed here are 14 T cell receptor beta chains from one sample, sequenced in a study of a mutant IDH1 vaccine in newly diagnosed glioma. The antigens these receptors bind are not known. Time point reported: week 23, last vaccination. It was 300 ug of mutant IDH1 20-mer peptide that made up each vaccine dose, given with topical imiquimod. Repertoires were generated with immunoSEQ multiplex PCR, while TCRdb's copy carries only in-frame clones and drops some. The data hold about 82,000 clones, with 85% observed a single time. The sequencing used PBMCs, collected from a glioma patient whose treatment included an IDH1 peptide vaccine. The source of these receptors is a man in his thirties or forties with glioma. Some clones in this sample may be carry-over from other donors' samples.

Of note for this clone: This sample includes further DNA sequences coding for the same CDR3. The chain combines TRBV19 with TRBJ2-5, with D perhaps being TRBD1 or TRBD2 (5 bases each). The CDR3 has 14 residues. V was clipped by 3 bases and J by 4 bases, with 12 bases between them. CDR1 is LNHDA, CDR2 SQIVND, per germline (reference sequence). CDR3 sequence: CASSIGRGRETQYF. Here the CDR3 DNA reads TGTGCCAGTAGTATTGGCCGGGGACGAGAGACCCAGTACTTC. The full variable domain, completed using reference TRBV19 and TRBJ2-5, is DGGITQSPKYLFRKEGQNVTLSCEQNLNHDAMYWYRQDPGQGLRLIYYSQIVNDFQKGDIAEGYSVSREKKESFPLTVTSAQKNPTAFYLCASSIGRGRETQYFGPGTRLLVL.

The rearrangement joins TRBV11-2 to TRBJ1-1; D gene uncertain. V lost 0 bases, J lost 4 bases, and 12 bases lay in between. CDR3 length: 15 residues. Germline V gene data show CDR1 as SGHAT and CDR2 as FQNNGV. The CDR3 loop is CASSLDPQMSTEAFF. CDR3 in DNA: TGTGCCAGCAGCTTAGACCCACAGATGAGCACTGAAGCTTTCTTT.

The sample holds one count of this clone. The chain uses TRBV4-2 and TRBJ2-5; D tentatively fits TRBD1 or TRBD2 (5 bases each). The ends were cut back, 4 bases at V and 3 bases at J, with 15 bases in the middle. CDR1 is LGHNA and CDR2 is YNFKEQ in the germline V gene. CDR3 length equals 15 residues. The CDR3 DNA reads TGTGCCAGCAGCCCACACCAAGGGACGGAAGAGACCCAGTACTTC. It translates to CASSPHQGTEETQYF.

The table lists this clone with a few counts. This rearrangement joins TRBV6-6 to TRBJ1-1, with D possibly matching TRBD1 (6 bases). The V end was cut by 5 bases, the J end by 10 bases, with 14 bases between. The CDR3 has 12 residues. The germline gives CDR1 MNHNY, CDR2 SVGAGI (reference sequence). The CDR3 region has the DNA TGTGCCAGCAGTCCCTGGCAGGGGACAGCTTTCTTT. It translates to CASSPWQGTAFF.

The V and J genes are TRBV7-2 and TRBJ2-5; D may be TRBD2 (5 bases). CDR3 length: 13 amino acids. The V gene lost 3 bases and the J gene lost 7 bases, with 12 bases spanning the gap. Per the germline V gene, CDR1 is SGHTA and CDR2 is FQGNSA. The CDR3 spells CASSFGSRGTQYF. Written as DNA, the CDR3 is TGTGCCAGCAGCTTCGGCTCACGGGGGACCCAGTACTTC.

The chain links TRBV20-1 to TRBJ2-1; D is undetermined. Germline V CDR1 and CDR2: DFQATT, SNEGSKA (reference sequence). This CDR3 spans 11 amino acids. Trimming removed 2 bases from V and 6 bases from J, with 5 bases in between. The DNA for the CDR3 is TGCAGTGCTAGACTTGTCAATGAGCAGTTCTTC. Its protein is CSARLVNEQFF.

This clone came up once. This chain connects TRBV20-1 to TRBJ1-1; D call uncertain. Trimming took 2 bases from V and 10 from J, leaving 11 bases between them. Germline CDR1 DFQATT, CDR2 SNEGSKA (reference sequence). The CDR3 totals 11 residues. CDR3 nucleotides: TGCAGTGCTAGATCGGGCTTCATAGCTTTCTTT. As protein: CSARSGFIAFF.

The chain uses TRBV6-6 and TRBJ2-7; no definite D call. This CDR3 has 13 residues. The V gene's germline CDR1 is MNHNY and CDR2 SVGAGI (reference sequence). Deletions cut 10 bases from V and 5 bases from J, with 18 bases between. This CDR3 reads CATSYQVQDEQYF. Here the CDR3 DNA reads TGTGCCACATCGTACCAGGTCCAGGACGAGCAGTACTTC.

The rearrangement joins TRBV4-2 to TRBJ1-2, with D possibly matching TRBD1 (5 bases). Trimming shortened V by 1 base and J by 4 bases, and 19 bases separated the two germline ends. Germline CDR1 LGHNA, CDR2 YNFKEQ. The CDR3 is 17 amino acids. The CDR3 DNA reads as TGTGCCAGCAGCCAAGCCGGGGGGTTGGGGCAGACCTATGGCTACACCTTC. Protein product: CASSQAGGLGQTYGYTF.

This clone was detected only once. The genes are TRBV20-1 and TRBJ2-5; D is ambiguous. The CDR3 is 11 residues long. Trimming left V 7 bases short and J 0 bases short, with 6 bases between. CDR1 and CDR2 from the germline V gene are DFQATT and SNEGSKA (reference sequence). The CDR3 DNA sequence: TGCAGTGTTAGGAACCAAGAGACCCAGTACTTC. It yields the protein CSVRNQETQYF.

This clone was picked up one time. CDR3 region: CSVVWREGPNEQFF. CDR3 DNA sequence: TGCAGCGTTGTTTGGCGGGAGGGCCCTAATGAGCAGTTCTTC. V gene TRBV29-1 combines with J gene TRBJ2-1; 9 nucleotides match TRBD2. The germline V gene has CDR1 SQVTM and CDR2 ANQGSEA. V shed 4 bases, J shed 7 bases, and the junction held 8 bases outside the gene matches. This CDR3 is built from 14 residues.

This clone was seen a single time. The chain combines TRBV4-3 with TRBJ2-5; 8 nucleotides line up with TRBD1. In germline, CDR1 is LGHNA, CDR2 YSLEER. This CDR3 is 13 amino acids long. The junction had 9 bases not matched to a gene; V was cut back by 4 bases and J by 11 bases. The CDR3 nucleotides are TGCGCCAGCAGCCCTTCAGGGGGCTGGGAGCAGTACTTC. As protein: CASSPSGGWEQYF.

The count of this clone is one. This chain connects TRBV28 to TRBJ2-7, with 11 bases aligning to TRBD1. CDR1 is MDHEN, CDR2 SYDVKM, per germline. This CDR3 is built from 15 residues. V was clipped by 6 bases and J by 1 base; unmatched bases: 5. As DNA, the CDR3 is TGTGCCAGCAGCCCTGGGACAGGGGGGTCCTACGAGCAGTACTTC. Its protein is CASSPGTGGSYEQYF.

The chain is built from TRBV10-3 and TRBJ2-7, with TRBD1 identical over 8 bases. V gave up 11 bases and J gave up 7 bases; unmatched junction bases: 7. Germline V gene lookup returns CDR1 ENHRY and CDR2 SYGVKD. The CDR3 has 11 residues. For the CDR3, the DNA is TGTGCCGTGAACAGGGGGAAGGAGCAGTACTTC. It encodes CAVNRGKEQYF.